The rows below give T cell receptor beta chains drawn from one sample of a study of tumor-infiltrating lymphocytes in localized non-small cell lung cancer. Profiling relied on immunoSEQ multiplex PCR, and the TCRdb table lists in-frame clones only, not all of them. The table includes roughly 10,000 clones, around 70% detected once. Specimen: lung tumor tissue. These receptors were obtained from a human donor with non-small cell lung cancer. The CDR3 runs from the conserved cysteine through the conserved F or W. Each record gives: J gene, V gene, D gene, clone size, CDR3 protein, CDR3 DNA. A D gene is named only where the DNA matches it firmly. Rows may omit the clone size; those that give it use once, few, many or a size class.

J gene: TRBJ2-5; V gene: TRBV25-1; D gene: TRBD2; clone size: .; CDR3 protein: CARLAGRQETQYF; CDR3 DNA: TGTGCCAGGTTAGCGGGCCGCCAAGAGACCCAGTACTTC
J gene: TRBJ1-3; V gene: TRBV6-6; D gene: TRBD1; clone size: .; CDR3 protein: CASRNRGSGNTIYF; CDR3 DNA: TGTGCCAGCAGAAACAGGGGCTCTGGAAACACCATATATTTT
J gene: TRBJ2-5; V gene: TRBV5-4; D gene: TRBD2; clone size: medium-sized; CDR3 protein: CASSLRTGGQETQYF; CDR3 DNA: TGTGCCAGCAGCTTGAGAACGGGGGGGCAAGAGACCCAGTACTTC
J gene: TRBJ2-1; V gene: TRBV18; D gene: .; clone size: .; CDR3 protein: CASSPPETRGALNEQFF; CDR3 DNA: TGTGCCAGCTCACCACCTGAGACACGGGGGGCGTTGAATGAGCAGTTCTTC
J gene: TRBJ1-4; V gene: TRBV4-1; D gene: .; clone size: few; CDR3 protein: CASSQGVGDEKLFF; CDR3 DNA: TGCGCCAGCAGCCAAGGTGTAGGAGATGAAAAACTGTTTTTT
J gene: TRBJ1-2; V gene: TRBV15; D gene: .; clone size: .; CDR3 protein: CATSRNRELYTF; CDR3 DNA: TGTGCCACCAGCAGGAACAGGGAGCTCTACACCTTC
J gene: TRBJ1-2; V gene: TRBV5-1; D gene: .; clone size: .; CDR3 protein: CASSWGGHDYGYTF; CDR3 DNA: TGCGCCAGCAGCTGGGGAGGACACGACTATGGCTACACCTTC
J gene: TRBJ2-3; V gene: TRBV18; D gene: TRBD2; clone size: few; CDR3 protein: CASSPATGGGDTQYF; CDR3 DNA: TGTGCCAGCTCACCGGCGACGGGGGGTGGAGATACGCAGTATTTT
J gene: TRBJ1-6; V gene: TRBV2; D gene: .; clone size: .; CDR3 protein: CASSGRANSPLHF; CDR3 DNA: TGTGCCAGCAGTGGCAGGGCCAATTCACCCCTCCACTTT
J gene: TRBJ2-7; V gene: TRBV10-3; D gene: TRBD1; clone size: once; CDR3 protein: CAISESGTGRYEQYF; CDR3 DNA: TGTGCCATCAGTGAGTCGGGGACAGGGAGGTACGAGCAGTACTTC
J gene: TRBJ1-5; V gene: TRBV7-9; D gene: .; clone size: .; CDR3 protein: CASSPGTSNQPQHF; CDR3 DNA: TGTGCCAGCAGCCCCGGGACCTCGAATCAGCCCCAGCATTTT
J gene: TRBJ1-1; V gene: TRBV28; D gene: .; clone size: .; CDR3 protein: CASSFNLNTEAFF; CDR3 DNA: TGTGCCAGCAGTTTCAATCTGAACACTGAAGCTTTCTTT
J gene: TRBJ1-1; V gene: TRBV13; D gene: .; clone size: .; CDR3 protein: CASSFSKTLNTEAFF; CDR3 DNA: TGTGCCAGCAGCTTTTCAAAAACTCTGAACACTGAAGCTTTCTTT
J gene: TRBJ1-1; V gene: TRBV30; D gene: .; clone size: few; CDR3 protein: CAWSRPNTEAFF; CDR3 DNA: TGTGCCTGGAGTAGACCGAACACTGAAGCTTTCTTT
J gene: TRBJ1-1; V gene: TRBV5-4; D gene: TRBD1; clone size: .; CDR3 protein: CASSRQGQMNTEAFF; CDR3 DNA: TGTGCCAGCAGCAGACAGGGGCAAATGAACACTGAAGCTTTCTTT
J gene: TRBJ2-1; V gene: TRBV6-1; D gene: .; clone size: .; CDR3 protein: CASSEIGLPNEQFF; CDR3 DNA: TGTGCCAGCAGTGAAATAGGACTACCCAATGAGCAGTTCTTC
J gene: TRBJ1-2; V gene: TRBV6-6; D gene: .; clone size: .; CDR3 protein: CASRLDGLSGYTF; CDR3 DNA: TGTGCCAGCAGACTGGACGGTTTATCCGGCTACACCTTC
J gene: TRBJ2-7; V gene: TRBV19; D gene: .; clone size: medium-sized; CDR3 protein: CASSIMEGSEQYF; CDR3 DNA: TGTGCCAGTAGTATAATGGAGGGAAGCGAGCAGTACTTC
J gene: TRBJ2-1; V gene: TRBV10-3; D gene: .; clone size: .; CDR3 protein: CAIRRRDQGEQFF; CDR3 DNA: TGTGCCATCAGACGACGGGATCAGGGTGAGCAGTTCTTC
J gene: TRBJ1-1; V gene: TRBV19; D gene: .; clone size: .; CDR3 protein: CASRGAGRHTEAFF; CDR3 DNA: TGTGCCAGTAGGGGGGCAGGGAGGCACACTGAAGCTTTCTTT
J gene: TRBJ1-1; V gene: TRBV2; D gene: .; clone size: few; CDR3 protein: CASSTTGGGTEAFF; CDR3 DNA: TGTGCCAGCAGCACAACGGGGGGAGGAACTGAAGCTTTCTTT
J gene: TRBJ2-4; V gene: TRBV2; D gene: .; clone size: once; CDR3 protein: CASSGGLGNIQYF; CDR3 DNA: TGTGCCAGCAGTGGGGGCCTCGGTAACATTCAGTACTTC